This paragraph reports one T cell receptor (beta chain). The time point is: week 3, after first cycle of checkpoint inhibitor. The sample is drawn from a study of blood T cell dynamics during melanoma immunotherapy. Sequencing used immunoSEQ multiplex PCR; TCRdb keeps in-frame clones, though not all of them. The sample yields around 13,000 clones, around 91% seen once. This CDR3 has 17 residues. Germline V gene lookup returns CDR1 MNHEY and CDR2 SMNVEV (reference sequence). V was trimmed by 3 bases and J by 4 bases, leaving 19 bases between them. The rearrangement links TRBV27 to TRBJ2-1, with D maybe TRBD2 (6 bases). This clonotype was obtained from a human donor with melanoma. Sample: effector memory CD8+ T cells from blood, taken from a patient treated with checkpoint blockade. CDR3 residues: CASSFNRDSSIYNEQFF. DNA for the CDR3: TGTGCCAGCAGTTTTAACCGGGACTCGTCGATATACAATGAGCAGTTCTTC.